This T cell receptor delta chain was obtained from a study of Vδ1+ human thymocytes. General study points: Thymic TRG and TRD repertoires appeared highly polyclonal.

This CDR3 is 28 amino acids long. The germline gives CDR1 TSWWSYY, CDR2 QGS. V gave up 3 bases and J gave up 0 bases; unmatched junction bases: 41. A remark on this clone: What it recognizes is unknown.

Extracted RNA was reverse transcribed into cDNA. Multiplex PCR used pooled V-gene forward primers and a constant-region reverse primer to amplify CDR3s. TCRdb re-called the multiplex PCR reads with CATT. The sample lists over 45,000 delta-chain clones, more than 13% occurring once. The source material was Vdelta1+ gamma-delta thymocytes from the thymus. Sample subset: FACS-sorted CD3+ TCRalphabeta- TCRVdelta1+ TCRVdelta2- thymocytes. The clonotype originates from a girl under two years old who had congenital heart surgery. V is TRDV1 and J is TRDJ1, with TRDD3 matching over 9 bases. In DNA form, the CDR3 reads TGTGCTCTTGGGGACAGCCAATCGGAAAATTCCTACGTGTACTGGGGGACCTCCCTGTTCCCTTACACCGATAAACTCATCTTT. Protein: CALGDSQSENSYVYWGTSLFPYTDKLIF.